This section outlines one TCR beta chain sequence together with its context. Its antigen is undetermined. Some clones are missing from TCRdb's copy, which holds only in-frame ones; the method was immunoSEQ multiplex PCR. The sample records 2 million to 2.5 million clones, 93% being singletons. Germline-derived CDR1 and CDR2 are MDHEN and SYDVKM. Trimming left V 5 bases short and J 4 bases short, with 18 bases between. This CDR3 region has 15 residues. These data originate in a study of shared clonotypes between healthy human individuals. The naive CD8 population came from CD45RO-negative cells selected for CCR7, without terminally differentiated effector memory CD45RA+ cells. Whole-study results and caveats: As a rule, naive subsets had a larger estimated richness than memory subsets.

The chain couples TRBV28 to TRBJ2-7; weak D call: TRBD2 (5 bases). The material sequenced was naive CD8+ T cells from PBMCs. The receptor's source is a man between 18 and 35 years old in good health. Some clones in this sample may be carry-over from other donors' samples. CDR3 in amino acids: CASSGTSMTGYEQYF. The DNA of the CDR3 is TGTGCCAGCAGTGGCACCTCTATGACGGGATACGAGCAGTACTTC.